This TCR beta chain was recorded in a study of Tregs in tolerant kidney transplant recipients. Unstimulated regulatory T cells (CD4+CD25+CD127-), CD4+CD25- non-regulatory cells, CD4 and CD8 cells were FACS-sorted from thawed PBMCs. Remarks on this clone: Its antigen is as yet unknown.

Assay used: immunoSEQ multiplex PCR; TCRdb lists only in-frame clones, some missing. The sample consists of approximately 90,000 clones, approximately 94% of them appearing once. Study-level findings and limits: The small number of patients limits these findings pending further validation.

Germline V gives CDR1 WSHSY, CDR2 SAAADI. The CDR3 spans 18 residues. The V end lost 6 bases, the J end lost 0 bases, and 22 bases lay between the germline ends. This clonotype was sampled from a human donor in good health. The sample taken for sequencing was CD8+ T cells from blood. The V call is TRBV10-2, the J call TRBJ2-3; D is perhaps TRBD1 or TRBD2 (6 bases each). CDR3 loop: CASRLPRDNRGSTDTQYF. In DNA, the CDR3 is TGCGCCAGCAGGCTCCCGCGGGACAACCGGGGAAGCACAGATACGCAGTATTTT.